Described below is a single T cell receptor (beta chain) sequence and its context. Its antigen target is currently unknown. Base qualities were left out, and no much larger clone turns up one base away. V was cut back by 5 bases and J by 0 bases, leaving a gap of 7 bases between them. The CDR3 holds 12 amino acids from the cysteine to the phenylalanine. The CDR3 DNA has 36 bases and is translated from base 1. From the germline V gene, CDR1 is SQVTM and CDR2 is ANQGSEA. The CDR3 regions of human TCRbeta chains were subjected to immunosequencing. Processing in the source paper ran as follows. Repertoire TCRs were checked for matches against a reference library of SARS-CoV-2-specific TCRs that had been generated using the MIRA antigen-specificity platform. Breadth was defined as the fraction of unique TCRs that were SARS-CoV-2-associated. Depth was defined as the fraction of total T cells that were SARS-CoV-2-associated. Using the MIRA data, each spike-specific TCR was assigned both to the spike region to which the TCR was reactive and to a CD4 or CD8 class. Log10-transformed breadth and depth values were compared by one-way ANOVA with Sidak's multiple comparisons tests. TCRdb stores this immuneACCESS table with in-frame sequences only. Part of the clones is absent; in the studies checked, under half of the shortfall reflects unresolved V genes, and no reason is known for the rest. The DNA gave D and trimming, while V, J and clone size come from that table. Here the sample has roughly 120,000 clones; about nine tenths occur a single time. Clones ranked in the top ten supply approximately 1.2% of the sample.

This entry is derived from a study of T cell responses to AZD1222 COVID-19 vaccine (dated by TCRdb to the early 2020s). Context from the whole study: AZD1222 recipients with second doses at about 4 weeks or about 12 weeks were pooled, because spike-specific TCR depth and breadth did not differ between schedules. TCR sequencing covered more than 230 trial participants: 200 to 220 given two doses of AZD1222 and 26 given two doses of MenACWY control vaccine. Trial participants were enrolled by age into 18-55, 56-69 and 70-plus year subgroups, with approximately 160, 26 and 62 TCR-sequenced participants respectively.

The sample's time point, from its label and the paper: baseline before first vaccination. Samples from vaccinated people were obtained from the UK trials COV001 and COV002, which included a single-blind randomized controlled phase 2/3 trial of AZD1222 (ChAdOx1 nCoV-19) in healthy adults. For TCRbeta chain sequencing, PBMC samples were collected from trial participants at day 0 and at day 28 after the second dose. General conclusions and limits of the study: The 56-69-year group was small, and its depth increase did not reach significance, likely because of low power. A significant rise in spike-specific TCR breadth and depth was observed after two AZD1222 doses relative to day 0 and relative to MenACWY recipients. The vaccine-associated CD4 TCRs covered the entire spike protein, and the dominant responses fell in regions 160-218 and 743-854. Because no day 14 peak-response samples were available, the repertoires could be characterized only after the peak T cell response. Conclusions about previously exposed vaccinees were limited because only six AZD1222 recipients were SARS-CoV-2 seropositive at baseline. Reportedly, almost half of the unique spike-specific TCRs recognized epitopes lying outside the regions that are mutated in the B.1.351 and B.1.1.7 variants. Participants were mostly white British, with more females than males. The authors suggested clonal diversity may have been underestimated.

This clonotype was sampled from an adult in good health. This sequence uses TRBV29-1 and TRBJ1-1; the D gene assignment is ambiguous. The input for sequencing was peripheral blood, taken on day 0 of AZD1222 vaccination. The CDR3 protein: CSVLEMNTEAFF. At the DNA level, the sequence is TGCAGCGTTTTAGAGATGAACACTGAAGCTTTCTTT.